These T cell receptor beta chains were read from a single sample in a study of blood T cell repertoires in COVID-19. The table came from immunoSEQ multiplex PCR; TCRdb's copy has only in-frame clones and leaves some out. The table has 85,000 to 100,000 clones, roughly 80% seen once. Source material: peripheral blood. These receptor sequences come from a human donor in a cohort sampled during active COVID-19. Each CDR3 is given with its conserved first and last residue. The D gene is left open where the match is weak. Rows may omit the clone size; those that give it use once, few, many or a size class.

TRBJ1-2,TRBV4-1,NA,TRBD1,CASSQVESGGGIGGYTF,TGCGCCAGCAGCCAAGTGGAGTCAGGGGGAGGAATTGGTGGCTACACCTTC
TRBJ2-2,TRBV7-2,NA,NA,CASSSRATGELFF,TGTGCCAGCAGCTCCAGGGCGACCGGGGAGCTGTTTTTT
TRBJ2-1,TRBV25-1,once,TRBD1,CASSEYAQGKNEQFF,TGTGCCAGCAGTGAATACGCACAGGGGAAGAATGAGCAGTTCTTC
TRBJ2-6,TRBV7-8,NA,TRBD1,CASSLGTGGSGANVLTF,TGTGCCAGCAGCTTAGGGACAGGGGGCTCTGGGGCCAACGTCCTGACTTTC
TRBJ2-3,TRBV9,few,NA,CASSPGGSSTDTQYF,TGTGCCAGCAGCCCCGGAGGCTCTAGCACAGATACGCAGTATTTT
TRBJ1-1,TRBV18,NA,TRBD1,CASSNRGLAEAFF,TGTGCCAGCTCAAACAGGGGGTTGGCTGAAGCTTTCTTT
TRBJ2-1,TRBV6-6,NA,NA,CASRTLETTWEQFF,TGTGCCAGCAGAACTTTGGAGACTACATGGGAGCAGTTCTTC
TRBJ1-4,TRBV11-2,NA,NA,CASSLGTGNEKLFF,TGTGCCAGCAGCTTGGGTACAGGGAATGAAAAACTGTTTTTT
TRBJ2-3,TRBV7-9,NA,TRBD1,CASSLRGQGSVVVADTQYF,TGTGCCAGCAGCTTAAGGGGACAGGGTTCTGTGGTCGTAGCAGATACGCAGTATTTT
TRBJ1-2,TRBV3-1/TRBV3-2,NA,TRBD1,CASSQGRGNYGYTF,TGTGCCAGCAGCCAGGGCAGGGGGAACTATGGCTACACCTTC
TRBJ2-5,TRBV3-1/TRBV3-2,NA,TRBD2,CASSQGSSGGLETQYF,TGTGCCAGCAGCCAAGGATCCAGCGGGGGGTTGGAGACCCAGTACTTC
TRBJ1-1,TRBV6-5,NA,NA,CASSVRQNTEAFF,TGTGCCAGCAGCGTCCGACAGAACACTGAAGCTTTCTTT
TRBJ2-7,TRBV21-1,NA,NA,CASSMGQFYEQYF,TGTGCCAGCAGCATGGGACAGTTCTACGAGCAGTACTTC
TRBJ1-2,TRBV5-5,NA,NA,CASSLAEGHYGYTF,TGTGCCAGCAGCTTGGCCGAGGGCCACTATGGCTACACCTTC
TRBJ1-5,TRBV9,NA,NA,CASSARGYSNQPQHF,TGTGCCAGCAGCGCTCGGGGTTATAGCAATCAGCCCCAGCATTTT
TRBJ1-5,TRBV5-1,NA,TRBD1,CASSLEGTGDQPQHF,TGCGCCAGCAGCTTGGAGGGGACAGGGGATCAGCCCCAGCATTTT
TRBJ2-7,TRBV6-6,few,TRBD1,CASSEPTGVNEQYF,TGTGCCAGCAGCGAACCGACAGGGGTCAACGAGCAGTACTTC
TRBJ2-3,TRBV18,NA,NA,CASSPRREHGDTQYF,TGTGCCAGCTCACCACGCCGGGAGCACGGTGATACGCAGTATTTT
TRBJ2-6,TRBV9,NA,TRBD1,CASSPRDRTNSGANVLTF,TGTGCCAGCAGCCCTCGGGACAGGACAAACTCTGGGGCCAACGTCCTGACTTTC
TRBJ2-6,TRBV27,NA,TRBD2,CASGNLLGLAYAGANVLTF,TGTGCCAGCGGGAACTTGTTGGGACTAGCGTATGCTGGGGCCAACGTCCTGACTTTC